Described below is a single T cell receptor (beta chain) sequence and its context. Its cognate antigen is unknown. The CDR3 has 13 residues. Trimming pared 0 bases from V and 7 bases from J, leaving 6 bases between. Germline V gives CDR1 SGHDN, CDR2 FVKESK. Treatment of the sample: about 20 received Ad26.COV2.S at low or high dose, single or two shots; roughly five received placebo; per-sample allocation not given. Samples came from day 63 after the first vaccine or placebo injection. The record originates from a study of Ad26.COV2.S vaccination and SARS-CoV-2 variants. Study-wide results and caveats: Greater spike-specific TCR breadth was seen in vaccine recipients than in placebo recipients. Reported findings describe substantial breadth in spike-specific CD8+ and CD4+ T cell responses following vaccination.

Profiled with immunoSEQ multiplex PCR; TCRdb holds only in-frame clones, not every one. The data show a few hundred thousand clones, less than 95% seen once. V usage is TRBV14 and J usage is TRBJ2-2; D not resolved. The clonotype was recovered from a person aged 18-65 years who received the Ad26.COV2.S COVID-19 vaccine or a placebo. The sample here was peripheral blood, taken in a trial of Ad26.COV2.S vaccine versus placebo. CDR3: CASSQDLYGELFF. DNA of the CDR3: TGTGCCAGCAGCCAAGATCTGTACGGGGAGCTGTTTTTT.